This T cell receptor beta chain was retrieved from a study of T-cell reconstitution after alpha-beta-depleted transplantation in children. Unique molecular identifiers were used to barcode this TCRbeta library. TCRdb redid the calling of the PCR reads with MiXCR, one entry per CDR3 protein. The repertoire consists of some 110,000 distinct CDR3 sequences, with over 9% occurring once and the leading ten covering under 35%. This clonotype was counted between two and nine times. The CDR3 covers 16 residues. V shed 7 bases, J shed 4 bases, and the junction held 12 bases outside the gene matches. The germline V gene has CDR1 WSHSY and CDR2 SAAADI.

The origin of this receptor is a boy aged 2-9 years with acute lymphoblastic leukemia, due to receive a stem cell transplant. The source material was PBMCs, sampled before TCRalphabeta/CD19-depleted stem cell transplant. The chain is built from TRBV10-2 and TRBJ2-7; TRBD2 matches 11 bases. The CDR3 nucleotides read TGCGCCAGCACCCCCGGCAAGCTAGCGGGAGGATACGAGCAGTACTTC. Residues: CASTPGKLAGGYEQYF.